Below are 32 T cell receptor beta chains sequenced from a single sample in a study of T cell repertoires in cytomegalovirus infection. TCRdb re-called the reads with MiXCR, one entry per CDR3 protein. The sample includes some 250,000 distinct CDR3 sequences, approximately 9.1% of them seen just once. The sample was PBMCs. Receptor source: a human donor in good health (CMV status not recorded). Some clones in this sample may be carry-over from other donors' samples.

This clonotype was seen ten or more times. The chain has TRBV7-2 and TRBJ2-3; TRBD2 aligns across 8 bases. The CDR3 covers 16 residues. The V gene end was trimmed by 1 base and the J gene end by 8 bases; junction bases not matched to a gene: 11. Germline loops: CDR1 SGHTA, CDR2 FQGNSA. CDR3 residues: CASSLGPAGGSGTQYF. CDR3 nucleotide sequence: TGTGCCAGCAGCTTAGGGCCTGCGGGGGGAAGTGGTACGCAGTATTTT.

This clonotype was found many times. The chain joins TRBV7-9 to TRBJ1-2; D gene unclear. V was cut by 1 base and J by 0 bases, with 9 bases left in between. Germline loops: CDR1 SEHNR, CDR2 FQNEAQ (reference sequence). This CDR3 has 15 residues. The CDR3 sequence is CASSLVVKANYGYTF. The CDR3 coding sequence is TGTGCCAGCAGCTTAGTGGTTAAAGCTAACTATGGCTACACCTTC.

The V gene is TRBV4-3, the J gene TRBJ2-7; a weak D match, TRBD2 (5 bases). V lost 0 bases and J 5 bases, leaving 20 bases between the germline ends. CDR3 length: 17 amino acids. Germline assignment: CDR1 LGHNA and CDR2 YSLEER. The DNA for the CDR3 is TGCGCCAGCAGCCAAGAGTGGAGGACCCTGGGGTCCAACGAGCAGTACTTC. This gives the protein CASSQEWRTLGSNEQYF.

This clonotype was seen many times. The rearrangement links TRBV7-2 to TRBJ2-7; possibly TRBD1 or TRBD2 for D (5 bases each). Germline V gene lookup returns CDR1 SGHTA and CDR2 FQGNSA. The CDR3 covers 13 residues. V dropped 3 bases and J dropped 7 bases, with 13 bases sitting between them. The CDR3 reads CASSFVGAREQYF. DNA of the CDR3: TGTGCCAGCAGCTTCGTCGGGGCGCGAGAGCAGTACTTC.

The CDR3 here is CASSPRTSGLSSYNEQFF. CDR3 nucleotide sequence: TGTGCCAGTAGTCCTAGGACTAGCGGGCTTAGCTCCTACAATGAGCAGTTCTTC. This chain joins TRBV19 and TRBJ2-1, with 11 positions matching TRBD2. The CDR3 extends over 18 amino acids. J was trimmed by 0 bases and V by 5 bases; bases with no gene match: 9. The germline V gene has CDR1 LNHDA and CDR2 SQIVND (reference sequence). The full variable domain, its missing parts supplied by reference TRBV19 and TRBJ2-1, is DGGITQSPKYLFRKEGQNVTLSCEQNLNHDAMYWYRQDPGQGLRLIYYSQIVNDFQKGDIAEGYSVSREKKESFPLTVTSAQKNPTAFYLCASSPRTSGLSSYNEQFFGPGTRLTVL.

This clonotype was picked up a small number of times. The chain links TRBV29-1 to TRBJ1-5, with TRBD1 as a possible D gene (5 bases). Germline CDR1 and CDR2: SQVTM and ANQGSEA. The CDR3 length is 14 residues. Trimming stripped 2 bases from V and 5 bases from J, with 13 bases between. The CDR3, as DNA: TGCAGCGTTGAATTGGGGGGGGAAGATCAGCCCCAGCATTTT. Its protein is CSVELGGEDQPQHF.

The rearrangement joins TRBV5-1 to TRBJ2-2; TRBD2 might be the D (6 bases). V was trimmed by 0 bases and J by 2 bases, leaving 11 bases between them. The CDR3 runs 16 residues. Per germline, CDR1 SGHRS and CDR2 YFSETQ. The CDR3 bases are TGCGCCAGCAGCTTGGGGTTAGCGGATAACACCGGGGAGCTGTTTTTT. It codes for CASSLGLADNTGELFF.

This clonotype was seen at least ten times. This chain connects TRBV6-2 or TRBV6-3 to TRBJ2-1; D unresolved. V was cut by 5 bases and J by 9 bases, with 8 bases left in between. Germline assignment: CDR1 MNHEY and CDR2 SVGEGT. CDR3 length: 11 amino acids. For the CDR3, the DNA is TGTGCCAGCAGTGCCAGAGTTGAGCAGTTCTTC. This translates into CASSARVEQFF.

This clonotype was picked up many times. The V gene is TRBV11-3, the J gene TRBJ2-1, with 8 bases identical to TRBD1. V shed 8 bases, J shed 6 bases, and the junction held 6 bases outside the gene matches. CDR1 SGHNT and CDR2 YENEEA come from the germline V gene. The CDR3 runs 13 residues. The CDR3 spells CASADRELNEQFF. The CDR3 region has the DNA TGTGCCAGCGCGGACAGGGAACTCAATGAGCAGTTCTTC.

A few counts support this clonotype. J is TRBJ2-1 and V is TRBV7-3; D is undetermined. V lost 8 bases to trimming and J lost 5 bases, with 7 bases between them. Per germline, CDR1 SGHTA and CDR2 FQGTGA. This CDR3 has 11 amino acids. As DNA, the CDR3 is TGTGCCAGCGCGGAGAACAATGAGCAGTTCTTC. It yields the protein CASAENNEQFF. The whole variable domain, filled in from reference TRBV7-3 and TRBJ2-1, reads GAGVSQTPSNKVTEKGKYVELRCDPISGHTALYWYRQSLGQGPEFLIYFQGTGAADDSGLPNDRFFAVRPEGSVSTLKIQRTERGDSAVYLCASAENNEQFFGPGTRLTVL.

The genes are TRBV9 and TRBJ1-2; D not certain. Germline assignment: CDR1 SGDLS and CDR2 YYNGEE. The CDR3 totals 16 residues. V lost 0 bases to trimming and J lost 0 bases, with 12 bases between them. CDR3 loop: CASSVGSTPTNYGYTF. The CDR3, as DNA: TGTGCCAGCAGCGTAGGATCTACACCAACTAACTATGGCTACACCTTC.

V is TRBV29-1 and J is TRBJ1-5; 7 bases match TRBD1. This CDR3 is built from 14 residues. Trimming removed 4 bases from V and 6 bases from J; junction bases left unmatched: 9. Germline lookup yields CDR1 SQVTM and CDR2 ANQGSEA. The CDR3 is CSVAPTGIGQPQHF. CDR3 coding DNA: TGCAGCGTTGCCCCGACAGGGATCGGTCAGCCCCAGCATTTT. Drawing the rest from reference TRBV29-1 and TRBJ1-5, the complete variable domain is SAVISQKPSRDICQRGTSLTIQCQVDSQVTMMFWYRQQPGQSLTLIATANQGSEATYESGFVIDKFPISRPNLTFSTLTVSNMSPEDSSIYLCSVAPTGIGQPQHFGDGTRLSIL.

This clonotype has a count of ten or more. This sequence joins TRBV7-2 and TRBJ2-5, with D unclear. This CDR3 comprises 14 residues. V lost 3 bases to trimming and J lost 3 bases, with 11 bases between them. CDR1 SGHTA and CDR2 FQGNSA come from the germline V gene. This CDR3 is CASSFSLNEETQYF. CDR3 bases: TGTGCCAGCAGCTTCTCACTGAATGAAGAGACCCAGTACTTC.

The rearrangement joins TRBV20-1 to TRBJ2-3; D is unresolved. V was pared by 1 base and J by 7 bases, with 9 bases between. Germline-derived CDR1 and CDR2 are DFQATT and SNEGSKA (reference sequence). CDR3 length equals 12 residues. The CDR3 spells CSARGPANTQYF. The CDR3 nucleotides are TGCAGTGCTAGAGGTCCAGCAAATACGCAGTATTTT.

This clonotype has more than one count but fewer than ten. The gene calls are TRBV9 and TRBJ1-2, with TRBD1 matching over 9 bases. Germline-derived CDR1 and CDR2 are SGDLS and YYNGEE. The CDR3 runs to 16 residues. V lost 1 base to trimming and J lost 3 bases; unmatched junction nucleotides: 7. The CDR3: CASSVSLGQGYYGYTF. CDR3 coding DNA: TGTGCCAGCAGCGTATCCTTGGGACAGGGATACTATGGCTACACCTTC. Combining the CDR3 with reference TRBV9 and TRBJ1-2 gives the whole variable domain DSGVTQTPKHLITATGQRVTLRCSPRSGDLSVYWYQQSLDQGLQFLIQYYNGEERAKGNILERFSAQQFPDLHSELNLSSLELGDSALYFCASSVSLGQGYYGYTFGSGTRLTVV.

The chain links TRBV28 to TRBJ2-3; no firm D call. CDR1 is MDHEN, CDR2 SYDVKM, per germline. The CDR3 consists of 15 residues. V dropped 3 bases and J dropped 3 bases, with 13 bases sitting between them. Here the CDR3 reads CASSLLGVSTDTQYF. The CDR3 DNA is TGTGCCAGCAGTTTGCTAGGCGTTAGTACAGATACGCAGTATTTT.

Ten or more counts support this clonotype. The chain carries TRBV7-3 and TRBJ2-1, with 9 bases lining up with TRBD2. Unmatched junction bases numbered 5, after V lost 1 base and J lost 4 bases. Germline V gene sequence: CDR1 SGHTA, CDR2 FQGTGA. This CDR3 comprises 16 residues. CDR3 amino acids: CASSLKGGGGYNEQFF. The CDR3 coding sequence is TGTGCCAGCAGCTTAAAAGGCGGGGGGGGGTACAATGAGCAGTTCTTC.

The V and J genes are TRBV6-2 or TRBV6-3 and TRBJ2-3; TRBD2 is a possible D gene (6 bases). This CDR3 is built from 13 residues. Germline V lookup: CDR1 MNHEY, CDR2 SVGEGT. V was shortened by 7 bases and J by 2 bases, with 10 bases between the two germline ends. The CDR3 DNA follows: TGTGCCAGCAAATCGGGAGTCACAGATACGCAGTATTTT. Translation gives CASKSGVTDTQYF.

This clonotype was picked up many times. The chain joins TRBV7-8 to TRBJ2-7; D ambiguous. This CDR3 spans 13 amino acids. Germline assignment: CDR1 SGHVS and CDR2 FQNEAQ. V was pared by 1 base and J by 2 bases, with 6 bases between. CDR3 amino acids: CASSLEIPYEQYF. The CDR3 region has the DNA TGTGCCAGCAGCTTAGAGATACCCTACGAGCAGTACTTC. The full variable domain, its missing parts supplied by reference TRBV7-8 and TRBJ2-7, is GAGVSQSPRYKVAKRGQDVALRCDPISGHVSLFWYQQALGQGPEFLTYFQNEAQLDKSGLPSDRFFAERPEGSVSTLKIQRTQQEDSAVYLCASSLEIPYEQYFGPGTRLTVT.

The sample holds many counts of this clonotype. The chain's CDR3 is CASSLAPGQGIGEQYF. The CDR3 DNA reads TGTGCCAGCAGCTTAGCCCCGGGACAGGGAATAGGCGAGCAGTACTTC. The chain joins TRBV7-2 to TRBJ2-7, with 9 bases lining up with TRBD1. The CDR3 extends over 16 amino acids. Germline CDR1 SGHTA, CDR2 FQGNSA. The trim removed 0 bases at V and 6 bases at J, leaving 9 bases unmatched.

The genes are TRBV20-1 and TRBJ2-3; possible D gene TRBD2, 6 bases. The germline CDR1 and CDR2 sequences are DFQATT and SNEGSKA (reference sequence). V was shortened by 6 bases and J by 8 bases, with 21 bases between the two germline ends. This CDR3 region has 14 residues. The CDR3 spells CSAPKGGDGGTQYF. CDR3 nucleotides: TGCAGTGCCCCCAAGGGCGGGGACGGGGGTACGCAGTATTTT.

The V gene is TRBV9, the J gene TRBJ2-7, with 9 bases fitting TRBD1. Germline trimming cut 0 bases from V and 6 bases from J; bases unmatched to any gene: 4. CDR3 size: 14 residues. Germline V gene sequence: CDR1 SGDLS, CDR2 YYNGEE. CDR3 sequence: CASSVEDRGVEQYF. The DNA of the CDR3 is TGTGCCAGCAGCGTAGAGGACAGGGGTGTCGAGCAGTACTTC.

This clonotype has at least ten counts. This chain connects TRBV2 to TRBJ2-7; no definite D call. This CDR3 region has 11 residues. V lost 8 bases to trimming and J lost 4 bases, with 9 bases between them. Germline values: CDR1 SNHLY, CDR2 FYNNEI. The CDR3 loop reads CASGREYEQYF. CDR3 nucleotide sequence: TGTGCCAGCGGCAGAGAGTACGAGCAGTACTTC.

The genes are TRBV6-6 and TRBJ2-5; D gene uncertain. Germline CDR1 MNHNY, CDR2 SVGAGI (reference sequence). CDR3 size: 12 residues. V lost 7 bases and J 2 bases, leaving 8 bases between the germline ends. CDR3 in amino acids: CASKIGQETQYF. The CDR3 DNA reads TGTGCCAGCAAGATAGGACAAGAGACCCAGTACTTC.

This clonotype was recorded a few times. This rearrangement joins TRBV7-9 to TRBJ2-2; 10 positions match TRBD1. Germline values: CDR1 SEHNR, CDR2 FQNEAQ (reference sequence). The V segment lost 5 bases and the J segment 6 bases; nucleotides outside the gene matches: 9. The CDR3 runs to 16 residues. CDR3 sequence: CASSGIPGTGAGELFF. The CDR3 DNA sequence: TGTGCCAGCAGCGGGATACCCGGGACAGGGGCCGGGGAGCTGTTTTTT.

This clonotype was detected ten times or more. The chain combines TRBV12-3 or TRBV12-4 with TRBJ1-1; D gene unclear. This CDR3 is built from 14 residues. The V and J ends lost 7 bases and 3 bases respectively, with 15 bases between them. In DNA, the CDR3 is TGTGCCAGCACAACTACTCTGAGGGACACTGAAGCTTTCTTT. It is translated as CASTTTLRDTEAFF.

This clonotype was detected ten times or more. The gene calls are TRBV7-2 and TRBJ1-1; weak D call: TRBD1 (5 bases). The ends were cut back, 8 bases at V and 1 base at J, with 11 bases in the middle. CDR1 is SGHTA and CDR2 is FQGNSA in the germline V gene. The CDR3 totals 13 residues. The CDR3 spells CASSRGQNTEAFF. CDR3 coding DNA: TGTGCCAGCTCTAGAGGACAGAACACTGAAGCTTTCTTT.

This clonotype was seen at least ten times. This chain uses TRBV4-2 with TRBJ2-5; TRBD2 aligns across 7 bases. The CDR3 runs 17 residues. CDR1 and CDR2 from the germline V gene are LGHNA and YNFKEQ. The trim removed 1 base at V and 1 base at J, leaving 9 bases unmatched. CDR3: CASSQVRTSDRQETQYF. DNA for the CDR3: TGTGCCAGCAGCCAAGTGAGAACTAGCGATCGCCAAGAGACCCAGTACTTC.

This clonotype has just a few counts. This chain joins TRBV7-2 and TRBJ2-3; 10 nucleotides line up with TRBD1. The CDR3 contains 16 residues. The trim removed 0 bases at V and 10 bases at J, leaving 10 bases unmatched. In germline, CDR1 is SGHTA, CDR2 FQGNSA. CDR3 sequence: CASSLAGTGVVGPQYF. As DNA, the CDR3 is TGTGCCAGCAGCTTAGCCGGGACAGGGGTCGTCGGACCGCAGTATTTT.

This clonotype was seen at least ten times. The chain is built from TRBV4-3 and TRBJ2-2, with D tentatively TRBD2 (5 bases). The CDR3 length is 14 residues. The ends were cut back, 3 bases at V and 5 bases at J, with 10 bases in the middle. The V gene's germline CDR1 is LGHNA and CDR2 YSLEER. The CDR3 nucleotides are TGCGCCAGCAGCCAGGTCAGAGGGACCGGGGAGCTGTTTTTT. As protein: CASSQVRGTGELFF.

This clonotype has a count of ten or more. The chain has TRBV7-3 and TRBJ2-1; 10 nucleotides line up with TRBD2. Germline-derived CDR1 and CDR2 are SGHTA and FQGTGA. V lost 3 bases and J lost 10; bases outside the gene matches: 9. The CDR3 covers 15 residues. CDR3 amino acids: CASSFGSGGPWEQFF. DNA for the CDR3: TGTGCCAGCAGCTTTGGTAGCGGGGGGCCATGGGAGCAGTTCTTC.

In its sample, this clonotype was seen many times. This chain uses TRBV7-8 with TRBJ2-7; D gene uncertain. The CDR3 sequence is 11 residues long. Germline-derived CDR1 and CDR2 are SGHVS and FQNEAQ. V was trimmed by 2 bases and J by 6 bases, leaving 5 bases between them. The CDR3 sequence: CASSLKTEQYF. CDR3 DNA: TGTGCCAGCAGCTTAAAAACCGAGCAGTACTTC.